These T cell receptor beta chains were read from a single sample in a study of blood T cell repertoires in COVID-19. Repertoires were generated with immunoSEQ multiplex PCR, while TCRdb's copy carries only in-frame clones and drops some. Of about 400,000 clones in the sample, around 87% are singletons; the top ten hold roughly 2%. Sequencing was performed on PBMCs or T cells enriched from blood (not recorded which). The receptors come from a man aged 40-49 years in a cohort exposed to, infected with or recovered from COVID-19 (not recorded which). CDR3s include the opening cysteine and the closing phenylalanine or tryptophan. The D gene is left open where the match is weak. Rows give clone size only sometimes, using once, few, many, or a class for an expanded clone.

>TRBD1|NA|TRBJ2-4|TRBV28
CASSLGTGGFGNIQYF
TGTGCCAGCAGTTTAGGGACAGGGGGCTTTGGGAACATTCAGTACTTC
>TRBD1|few|TRBJ1-6|TRBV3-1/TRBV3-2
CASRPRQGVGSPLHF
TGTGCCAGCAGGCCCCGGCAGGGGGTAGGATCACCCCTCCACTTT
>TRBD2|NA|TRBJ2-7|TRBV5-1
CASSLARRREEGQYF
TGCGCCAGCAGCTTGGCCCGGCGGCGGGAGGAAGGTCAGTACTTC
>TRBD2|NA|TRBJ2-7|TRBV30
CAWSVRGLAGGEQYF
TGTGCCTGGAGTGTAAGGGGACTAGCGGGAGGCGAGCAGTACTTC
>NA|NA|TRBJ2-1|TRBV3-1/TRBV3-2
CASSHRLAGPSSYNEQFF
TGTGCCAGCAGCCACCGATTGGCAGGGCCGAGCTCCTACAATGAGCAGTTCTTC
>TRBD1|NA|TRBJ1-2|TRBV6-5
CASTSDRRHYGYTF
TGTGCCAGCACCTCGGACAGGCGCCACTATGGCTACACCTTC
>TRBD2|NA|TRBJ2-7|TRBV4-1
CASSQPTSGGYEQYF
TGCGCCAGCAGCCAACCGACTAGCGGAGGATACGAGCAGTACTTC
>NA|once|TRBJ1-1|TRBV10-3
CAIRAGPGYFTEAFF
TGTGCCATCAGGGCTGGGCCCGGTTATTTCACTGAAGCTTTCTTT
>NA|NA|TRBJ2-3|TRBV5-1
CASSLAARTDTQYF
TGCGCCAGCAGCTTGGCCGCGCGGACAGATACGCAGTATTTT
>TRBD1|NA|TRBJ2-7|TRBV10-2
CATSGTGRTEQYF
TGCGCCACCTCCGGGACAGGGCGTACCGAGCAGTACTTC
>NA|NA|TRBJ2-3|TRBV11-2
CASSSGRKKIARDTDTQYF
TGTGCCAGCAGCTCGGGAAGGAAAAAAATCGCGAGAGACACAGATACGCAGTATTTT
>NA|NA|TRBJ1-2|TRBV5-4
CASSSPTDTTTYGYTF
TGTGCCAGCAGCTCCCCGACAGATACAACAACCTATGGCTACACCTTC
>NA|NA|TRBJ2-3|TRBV3-1/TRBV3-2
CASSQASGKPGTLVDTQYF
TGTGCCAGCAGCCAAGCTTCTGGAAAACCCGGGACTCTAGTAGATACGCAGTATTTT
>NA|few|TRBJ1-4|TRBV19
CASRQTGNNEKLFF
TGTGCCAGTAGGCAGACAGGAAATAATGAAAAACTGTTTTTT
>TRBD1|NA|TRBJ1-5|TRBV19
CASSIGGQGVVSNQPQHF
TGTGCCAGTAGTATAGGCGGACAGGGAGTCGTTAGCAATCAGCCCCAGCATTTT
>NA|NA|TRBJ1-6|TRBV18
CASSPREKGSPLHF
TGTGCCAGCTCACCGAGGGAGAAAGGGTCACCCCTCCACTTT
>TRBD2|few|TRBJ2-5|TRBV2
CASSKRLAGMLETQYF
TGTGCCAGCAGTAAACGACTAGCGGGAATGTTAGAGACCCAGTACTTC
>TRBD1|few|TRBJ1-2|TRBV19
CASSPLDRGSGYTF
TGTGCCAGTAGTCCCCTAGACAGGGGATCGGGCTACACCTTC
>TRBD1|NA|TRBJ1-2|TRBV7-2
CASSTTGAMGGYTF
TGTGCCAGCAGCACAACAGGGGCGATGGGGGGCTACACCTTC